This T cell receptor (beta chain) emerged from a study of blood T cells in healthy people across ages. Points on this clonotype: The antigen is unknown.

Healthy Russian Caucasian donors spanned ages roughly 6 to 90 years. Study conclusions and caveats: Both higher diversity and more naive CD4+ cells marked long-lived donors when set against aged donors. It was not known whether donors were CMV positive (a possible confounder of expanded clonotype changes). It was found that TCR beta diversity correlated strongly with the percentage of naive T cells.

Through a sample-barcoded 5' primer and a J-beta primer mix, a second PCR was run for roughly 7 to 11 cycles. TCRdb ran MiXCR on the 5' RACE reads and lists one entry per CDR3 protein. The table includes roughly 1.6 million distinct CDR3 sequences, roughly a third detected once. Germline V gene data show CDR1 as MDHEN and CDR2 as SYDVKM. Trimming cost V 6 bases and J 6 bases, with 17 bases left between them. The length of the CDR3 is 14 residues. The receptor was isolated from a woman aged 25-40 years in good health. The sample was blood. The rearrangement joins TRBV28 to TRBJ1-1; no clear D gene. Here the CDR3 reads CASRPSVPYAEAFF. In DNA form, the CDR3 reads TGTGCCAGCAGACCCTCGGTGCCCTACGCTGAAGCTTTCTTT.